Sequencing of this TCR beta chain was carried out in a study of blood T cell repertoires in COVID-19. The germline V gene has CDR1 SGHNT and CDR2 YYREEE (reference sequence). Trimming stripped 3 bases from V and 1 base from J, with 7 bases between. There are 13 residues in the CDR3. Repertoires were generated with immunoSEQ multiplex PCR, while TCRdb's copy carries only in-frame clones and drops some. The top ten clones hold around 2.7% of a sample with under 200,000 clones, over 70% of them seen once. This sequence joins TRBV5-4 and TRBJ1-1; possibly TRBD1 for D (6 bases). The sequence derives from a man in his 70s with acute or convalescent COVID-19. Sequencing input: peripheral blood. The CDR3 DNA is TGTGCCAGCAGCTCCAGGGGGAACACTGAAGCTTTCTTT. Amino acid sequence: CASSSRGNTEAFF.